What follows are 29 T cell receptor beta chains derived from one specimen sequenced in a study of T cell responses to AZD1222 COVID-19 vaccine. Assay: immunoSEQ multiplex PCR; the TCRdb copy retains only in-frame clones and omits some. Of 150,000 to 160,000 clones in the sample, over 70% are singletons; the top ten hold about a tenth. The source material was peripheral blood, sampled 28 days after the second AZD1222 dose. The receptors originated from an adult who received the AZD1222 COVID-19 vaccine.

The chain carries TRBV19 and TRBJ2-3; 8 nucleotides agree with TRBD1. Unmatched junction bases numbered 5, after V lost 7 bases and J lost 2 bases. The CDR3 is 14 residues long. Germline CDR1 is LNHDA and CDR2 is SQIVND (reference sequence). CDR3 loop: CASIPQGATDTQYF. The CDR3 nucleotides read TGTGCCAGTATCCCCCAGGGGGCCACAGATACGCAGTATTTT.

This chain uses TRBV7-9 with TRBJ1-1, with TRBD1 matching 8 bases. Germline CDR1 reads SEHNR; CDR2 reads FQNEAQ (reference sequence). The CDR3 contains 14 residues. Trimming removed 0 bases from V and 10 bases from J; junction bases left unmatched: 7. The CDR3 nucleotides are TGTGCCAGCAGCTTAGCTGGACAGGGCGGAGGAGCTTTCTTT. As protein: CASSLAGQGGGAFF. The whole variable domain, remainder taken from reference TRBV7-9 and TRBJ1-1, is DTGVSQNPRHKITKRGQNVTFRCDPISEHNRLYWYRQTLGQGPEFLTYFQNEAQLEKSRLLSDRFSAERPKGSFSTLEIQRTEQGDSAMYLCASSLAGQGGGAFFGQGTRLTVV.

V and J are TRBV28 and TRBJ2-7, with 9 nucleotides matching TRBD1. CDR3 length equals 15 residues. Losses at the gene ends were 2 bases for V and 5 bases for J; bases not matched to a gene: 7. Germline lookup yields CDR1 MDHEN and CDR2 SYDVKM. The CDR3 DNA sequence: TGTGCCAGCAGTTTAGGGGGACAGGGAGCGGACGAGCAGTACTTC. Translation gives CASSLGGQGADEQYF.

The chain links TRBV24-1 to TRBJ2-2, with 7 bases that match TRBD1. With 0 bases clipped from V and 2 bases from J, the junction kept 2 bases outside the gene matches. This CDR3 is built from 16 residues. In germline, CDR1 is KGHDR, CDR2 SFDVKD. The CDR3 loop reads CATSDLRGGNTGELFF. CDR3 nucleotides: TGTGCCACCAGTGATTTGCGAGGGGGCAACACCGGGGAGCTGTTTTTT.

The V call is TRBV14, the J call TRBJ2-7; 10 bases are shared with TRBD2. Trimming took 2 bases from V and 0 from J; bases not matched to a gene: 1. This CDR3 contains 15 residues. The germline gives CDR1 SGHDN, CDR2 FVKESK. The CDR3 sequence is CASSQLAGASYEQYF. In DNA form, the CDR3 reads TGTGCCAGCAGCCAACTAGCGGGAGCCTCCTACGAGCAGTACTTC.

The CDR3 sequence is CASSKGQDRRNQPQHF. In nucleotides, the CDR3 is TGTGCCAGTAGTAAGGGTCAGGACAGGCGTAATCAGCCCCAGCATTTT. This chain uses TRBV19 with TRBJ1-5; TRBD1 agrees at 7 bases. V shed 4 bases, J shed 4 bases, and the junction held 10 bases outside the gene matches. The CDR3 contains 16 residues. Per germline, CDR1 LNHDA and CDR2 SQIVND (reference sequence). The whole variable domain, filled in from reference TRBV19 and TRBJ1-5, reads DGGITQSPKYLFRKEGQNVTLSCEQNLNHDAMYWYRQDPGQGLRLIYYSQIVNDFQKGDIAEGYSVSREKKESFPLTVTSAQKNPTAFYLCASSKGQDRRNQPQHFGDGTRLSIL.

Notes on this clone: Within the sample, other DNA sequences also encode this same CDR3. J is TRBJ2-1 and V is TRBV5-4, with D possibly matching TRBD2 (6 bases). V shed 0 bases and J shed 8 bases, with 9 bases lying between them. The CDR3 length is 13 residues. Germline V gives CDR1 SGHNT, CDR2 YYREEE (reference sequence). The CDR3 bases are TGTGCCAGCAGCTTGGCTTGGGGGGATGAGCAGTTCTTC. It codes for CASSLAWGDEQFF.

The CDR3 DNA reads TGTGCCAGTAGTATAGCTGGGACAGCGCAAGAGACCCAGTACTTC. Translating gives CASSIAGTAQETQYF. V and J are TRBV19 and TRBJ2-5; 7 bases align to TRBD1. The germline V gene has CDR1 LNHDA and CDR2 SQIVND (reference sequence). The CDR3 runs to 15 residues. With 1 base clipped from V and 2 bases from J, the junction kept 4 bases outside the gene matches.

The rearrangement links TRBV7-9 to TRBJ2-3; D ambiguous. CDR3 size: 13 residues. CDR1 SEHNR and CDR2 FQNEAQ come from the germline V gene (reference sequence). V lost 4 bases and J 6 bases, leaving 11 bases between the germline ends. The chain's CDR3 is CASSSHYRDTQYF. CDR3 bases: TGTGCCAGCAGCTCTCACTACCGTGATACGCAGTATTTT.

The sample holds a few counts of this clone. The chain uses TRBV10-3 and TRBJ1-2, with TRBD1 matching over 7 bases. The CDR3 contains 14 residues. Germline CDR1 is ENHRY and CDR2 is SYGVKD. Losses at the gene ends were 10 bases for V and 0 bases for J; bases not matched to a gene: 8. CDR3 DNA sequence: TGTGCCACCGAGCCAGGGGGTCCTAACTATGGCTACACCTTC. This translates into CATEPGGPNYGYTF.

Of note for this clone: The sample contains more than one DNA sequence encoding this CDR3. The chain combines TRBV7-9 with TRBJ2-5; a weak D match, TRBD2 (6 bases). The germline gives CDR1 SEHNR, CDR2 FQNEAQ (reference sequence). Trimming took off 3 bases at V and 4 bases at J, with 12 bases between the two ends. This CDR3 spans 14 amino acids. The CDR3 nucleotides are TGTGCCAGCAGCTTGGAGGGACGAAGAGAGACCCAGTACTTC. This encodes CASSLEGRRETQYF.

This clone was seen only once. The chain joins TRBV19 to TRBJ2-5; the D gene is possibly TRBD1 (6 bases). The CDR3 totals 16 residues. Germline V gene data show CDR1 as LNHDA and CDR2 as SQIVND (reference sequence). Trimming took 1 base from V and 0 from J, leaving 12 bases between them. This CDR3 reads CASSIGAGDNQETQYF. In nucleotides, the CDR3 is TGTGCCAGTAGTATAGGGGCAGGGGACAACCAAGAGACCCAGTACTTC.

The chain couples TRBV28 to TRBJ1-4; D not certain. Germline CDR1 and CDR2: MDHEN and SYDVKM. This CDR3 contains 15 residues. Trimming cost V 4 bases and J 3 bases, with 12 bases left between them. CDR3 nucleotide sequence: TGTGCCAGCAGTTCCTTGACCGGGGCTAATGAAAAACTGTTTTTT. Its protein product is CASSSLTGANEKLFF.

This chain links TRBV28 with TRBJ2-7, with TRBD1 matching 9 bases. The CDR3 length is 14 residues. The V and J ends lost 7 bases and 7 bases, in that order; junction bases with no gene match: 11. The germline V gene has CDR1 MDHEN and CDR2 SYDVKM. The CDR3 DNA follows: TGTGCCAGCATGGCCGGGACAGGGATGAGGGAGCAGTACTTC. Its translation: CASMAGTGMREQYF.

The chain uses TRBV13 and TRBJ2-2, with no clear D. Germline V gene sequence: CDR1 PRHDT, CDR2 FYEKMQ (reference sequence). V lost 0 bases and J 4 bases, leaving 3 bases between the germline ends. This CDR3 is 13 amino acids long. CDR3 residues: CASSLGSTGELFF. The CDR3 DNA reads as TGTGCCAGCAGCTTAGGTTCCACCGGGGAGCTGTTTTTT.

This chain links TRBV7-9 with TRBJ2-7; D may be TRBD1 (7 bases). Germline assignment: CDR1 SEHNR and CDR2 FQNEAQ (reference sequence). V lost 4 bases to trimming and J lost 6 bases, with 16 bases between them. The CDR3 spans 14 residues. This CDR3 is CASSSFTGEAEQYF. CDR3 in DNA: TGTGCCAGCAGCTCGTTTACAGGGGAGGCCGAGCAGTACTTC.

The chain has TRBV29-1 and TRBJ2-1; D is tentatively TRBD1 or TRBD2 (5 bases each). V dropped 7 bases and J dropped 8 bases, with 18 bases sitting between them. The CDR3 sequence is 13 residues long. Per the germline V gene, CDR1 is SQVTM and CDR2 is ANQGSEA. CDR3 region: CSGTYLRGDEQFF. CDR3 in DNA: TGCAGCGGGACGTACCTCCGGGGCGATGAGCAGTTCTTC.

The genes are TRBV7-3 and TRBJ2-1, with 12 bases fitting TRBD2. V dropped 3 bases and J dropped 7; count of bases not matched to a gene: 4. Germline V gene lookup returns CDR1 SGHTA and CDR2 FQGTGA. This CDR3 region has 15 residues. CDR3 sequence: CASSLTSGRWNEQFF. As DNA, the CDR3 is TGTGCCAGCAGCTTGACTAGCGGGAGATGGAATGAGCAGTTCTTC.

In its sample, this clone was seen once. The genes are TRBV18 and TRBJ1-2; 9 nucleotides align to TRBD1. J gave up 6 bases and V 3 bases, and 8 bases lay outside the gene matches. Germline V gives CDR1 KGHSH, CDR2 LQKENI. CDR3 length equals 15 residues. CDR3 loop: CASSPGTGINNGYTF. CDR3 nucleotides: TGTGCCAGCTCACCCGGGACAGGGATCAATAATGGCTACACCTTC.

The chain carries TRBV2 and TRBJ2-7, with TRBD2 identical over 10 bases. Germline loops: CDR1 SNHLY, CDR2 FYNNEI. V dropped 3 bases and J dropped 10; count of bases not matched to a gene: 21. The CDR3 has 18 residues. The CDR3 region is CASSDHLRVLAGWFYQYF. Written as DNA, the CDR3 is TGTGCCAGCAGTGACCACCTTCGAGTACTAGCGGGATGGTTTTATCAGTACTTC.

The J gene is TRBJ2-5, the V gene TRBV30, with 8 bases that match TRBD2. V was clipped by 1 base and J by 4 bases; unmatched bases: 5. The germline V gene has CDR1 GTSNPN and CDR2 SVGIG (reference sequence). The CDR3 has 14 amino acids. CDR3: CAWSAGGPRETQYF. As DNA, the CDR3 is TGTGCCTGGAGTGCGGGAGGGCCGAGAGAGACCCAGTACTTC.

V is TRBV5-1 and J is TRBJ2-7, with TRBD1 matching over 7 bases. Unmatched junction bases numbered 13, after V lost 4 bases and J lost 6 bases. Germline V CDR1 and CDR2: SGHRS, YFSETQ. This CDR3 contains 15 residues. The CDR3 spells CASSTTTGIIGEQYF. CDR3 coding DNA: TGCGCCAGCAGCACGACGACAGGGATAATTGGCGAGCAGTACTTC.

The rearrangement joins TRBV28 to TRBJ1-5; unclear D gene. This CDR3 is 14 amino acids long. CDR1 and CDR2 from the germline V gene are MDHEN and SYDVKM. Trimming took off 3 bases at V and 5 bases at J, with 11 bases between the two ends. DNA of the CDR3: TGTGCCAGCAGTTTGTCGGGGTTCGATCAGCCCCAGCATTTT. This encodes CASSLSGFDQPQHF. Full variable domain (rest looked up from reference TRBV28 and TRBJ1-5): DVKVTQSSRYLVKRTGEKVFLECVQDMDHENMFWYRQDPGLGLRLIYFSYDVKMKEKGDIPEGYSVSREKKERFSLILESASTNQTSMYLCASSLSGFDQPQHFGDGTRLSIL.

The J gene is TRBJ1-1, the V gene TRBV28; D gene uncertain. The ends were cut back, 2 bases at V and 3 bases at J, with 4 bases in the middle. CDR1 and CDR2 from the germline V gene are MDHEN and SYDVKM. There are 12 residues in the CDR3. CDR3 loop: CASSLGDTEAFF. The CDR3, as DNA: TGTGCCAGCAGTTTAGGCGACACTGAAGCTTTCTTT.

CDR3 sequence: CASSQANAWEQYF. The CDR3 coding sequence is TGTGCCAGCAGCCAAGCCAATGCTTGGGAGCAGTACTTC. The gene calls are TRBV3-1 (or the pseudogene TRBV3-2) and TRBJ2-7; no definite D call. V lost 1 base and J 7 bases, leaving 11 bases between the germline ends. The CDR3 contains 13 residues. Per germline, CDR1 LGHDT and CDR2 YNNKEL (reference sequence).

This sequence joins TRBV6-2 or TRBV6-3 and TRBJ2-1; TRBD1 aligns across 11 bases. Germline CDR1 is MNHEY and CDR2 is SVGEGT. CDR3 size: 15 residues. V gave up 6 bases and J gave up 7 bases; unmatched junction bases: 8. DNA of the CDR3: TGTGCCAGCAGCCCCGGACAGGGGGCTGGGAATGAGCAGTTCTTC. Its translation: CASSPGQGAGNEQFF.

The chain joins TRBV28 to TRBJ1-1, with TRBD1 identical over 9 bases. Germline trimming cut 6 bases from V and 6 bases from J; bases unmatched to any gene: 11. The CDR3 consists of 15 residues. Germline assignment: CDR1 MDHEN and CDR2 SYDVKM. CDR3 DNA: TGTGCCAGCAGCGGACAGGGGAAAGTAGTAGCTGAAGCTTTCTTT. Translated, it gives CASSGQGKVVAEAFF.

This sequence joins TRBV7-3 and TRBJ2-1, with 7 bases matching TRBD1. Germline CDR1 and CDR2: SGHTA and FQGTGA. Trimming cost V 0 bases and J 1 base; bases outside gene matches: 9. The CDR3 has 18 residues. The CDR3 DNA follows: TGTGCCAGCAGCTTAACCCGGACAGGATTCGGATCCTACAATGAGCAGTTCTTC. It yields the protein CASSLTRTGFGSYNEQFF.

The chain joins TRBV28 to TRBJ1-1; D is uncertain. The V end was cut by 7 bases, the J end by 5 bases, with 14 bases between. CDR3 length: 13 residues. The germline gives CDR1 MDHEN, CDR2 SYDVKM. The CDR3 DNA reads TGTGCCAGCACCCAAAGCGGGCGAACTGAAGCTTTCTTT. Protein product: CASTQSGRTEAFF.